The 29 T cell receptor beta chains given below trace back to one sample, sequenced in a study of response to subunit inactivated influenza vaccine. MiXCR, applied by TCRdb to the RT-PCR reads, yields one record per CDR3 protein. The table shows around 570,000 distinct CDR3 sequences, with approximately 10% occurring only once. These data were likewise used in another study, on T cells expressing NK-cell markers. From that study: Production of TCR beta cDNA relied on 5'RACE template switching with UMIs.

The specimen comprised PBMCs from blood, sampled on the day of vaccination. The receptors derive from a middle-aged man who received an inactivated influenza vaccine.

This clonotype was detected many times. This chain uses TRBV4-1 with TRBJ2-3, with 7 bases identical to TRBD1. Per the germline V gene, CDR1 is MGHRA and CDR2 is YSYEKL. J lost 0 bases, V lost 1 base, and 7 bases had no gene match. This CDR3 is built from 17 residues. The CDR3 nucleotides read TGCGCCAGCAGCCAAGCCCCTACAGGGGCCAGCACAGATACGCAGTATTTT. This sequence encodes CASSQAPTGASTDTQYF.

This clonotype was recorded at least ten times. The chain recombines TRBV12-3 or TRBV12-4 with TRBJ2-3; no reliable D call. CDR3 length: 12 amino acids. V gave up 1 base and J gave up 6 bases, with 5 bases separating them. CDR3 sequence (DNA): TGTGCCAGCAGTTTAGTTGGGGATACGCAGTATTTT. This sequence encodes CASSLVGDTQYF.

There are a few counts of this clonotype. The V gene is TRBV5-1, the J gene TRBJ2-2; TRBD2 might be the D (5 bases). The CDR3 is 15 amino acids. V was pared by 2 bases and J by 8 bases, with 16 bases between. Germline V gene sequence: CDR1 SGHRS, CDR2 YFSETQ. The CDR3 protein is CASSFGLAPGGELFF. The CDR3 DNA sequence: TGCGCCAGCAGCTTCGGGCTAGCCCCCGGTGGGGAGCTGTTTTTT.

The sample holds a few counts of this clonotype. The CDR3, as DNA: TGTGCCAGCAGTTTTACCGGGGGGGGAAAACTGTTTTTT. It encodes CASSFTGGGKLFF. This rearrangement joins TRBV27 to TRBJ1-4; maybe TRBD1 (5 bases). Trimming pared 3 bases from V and 10 bases from J, leaving 12 bases between. There are 13 residues in the CDR3. The germline CDR1 and CDR2 sequences are MNHEY and SMNVEV (reference sequence). Supplemented by reference TRBV27 and TRBJ1-4, the full variable domain reads EAQVTQNPRYLITVTGKKLTVTCSQNMNHEYMSWYRQDPGLGLRQIYYSMNVEVTDKGDVPEGYKVSRKEKRNFPLILESPSPNQTSLYFCASSFTGGGKLFFGSGTQLSVL.

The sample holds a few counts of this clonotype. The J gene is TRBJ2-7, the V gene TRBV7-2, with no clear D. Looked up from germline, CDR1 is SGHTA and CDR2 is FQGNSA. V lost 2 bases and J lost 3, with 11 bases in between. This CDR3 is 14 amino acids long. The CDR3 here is CASSLYPRRYEQYF. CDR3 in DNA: TGTGCCAGCAGCTTATATCCGAGGCGCTACGAGCAGTACTTC.

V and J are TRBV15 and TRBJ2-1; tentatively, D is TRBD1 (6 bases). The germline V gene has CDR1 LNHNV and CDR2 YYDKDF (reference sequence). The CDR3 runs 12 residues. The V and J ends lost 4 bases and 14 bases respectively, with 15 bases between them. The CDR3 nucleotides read TGTGCCACCAGCACAATAGGACAGTGGAAGTTCTTC. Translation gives CATSTIGQWKFF.

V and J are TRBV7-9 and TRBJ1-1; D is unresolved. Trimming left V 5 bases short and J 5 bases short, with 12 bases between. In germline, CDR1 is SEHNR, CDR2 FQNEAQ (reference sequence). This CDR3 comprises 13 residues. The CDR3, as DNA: TGTGCCAGCAGCCGCCCGGGCAGGACTGAAGCTTTCTTT. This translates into CASSRPGRTEAFF.

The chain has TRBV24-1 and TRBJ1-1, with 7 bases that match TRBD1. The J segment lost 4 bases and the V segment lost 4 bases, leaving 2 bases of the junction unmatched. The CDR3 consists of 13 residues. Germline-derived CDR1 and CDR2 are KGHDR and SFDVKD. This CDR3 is CATSDAGGTEAFF. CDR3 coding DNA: TGTGCCACCAGTGACGCAGGGGGCACTGAAGCTTTCTTT.

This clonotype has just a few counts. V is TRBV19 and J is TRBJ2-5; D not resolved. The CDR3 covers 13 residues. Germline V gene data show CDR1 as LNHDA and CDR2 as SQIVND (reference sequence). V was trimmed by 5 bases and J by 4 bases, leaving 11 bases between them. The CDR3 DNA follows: TGTGCCAGTAGTCCTAGAACCCGAGAGACCCAGTACTTC. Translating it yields CASSPRTRETQYF.

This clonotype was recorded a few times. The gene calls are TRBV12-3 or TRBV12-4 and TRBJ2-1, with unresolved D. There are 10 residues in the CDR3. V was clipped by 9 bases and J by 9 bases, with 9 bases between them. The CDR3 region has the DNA TGTGCCAGAGAAGTGGGTGAGCAGTTCTTC. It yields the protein CAREVGEQFF.

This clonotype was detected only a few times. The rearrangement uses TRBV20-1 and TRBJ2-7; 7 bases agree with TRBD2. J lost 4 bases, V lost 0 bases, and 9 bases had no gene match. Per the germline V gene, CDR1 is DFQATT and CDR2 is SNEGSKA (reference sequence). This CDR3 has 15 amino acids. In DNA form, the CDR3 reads TGCAGTGCTAGAGATGTTGGGACTACGGGTTACGAGCAGTACTTC. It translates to CSARDVGTTGYEQYF.

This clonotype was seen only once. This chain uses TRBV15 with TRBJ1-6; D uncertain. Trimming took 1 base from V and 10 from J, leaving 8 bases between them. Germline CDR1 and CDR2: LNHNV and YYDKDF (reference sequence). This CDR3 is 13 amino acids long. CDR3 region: CATSRGLESPLHF. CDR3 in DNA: TGTGCCACCAGCAGAGGATTAGAATCACCCCTCCACTTT.

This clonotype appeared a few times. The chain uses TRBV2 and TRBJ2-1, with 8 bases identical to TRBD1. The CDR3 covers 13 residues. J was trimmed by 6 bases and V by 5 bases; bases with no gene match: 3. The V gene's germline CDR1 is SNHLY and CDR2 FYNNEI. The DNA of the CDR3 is TGTGCCAGCAGTACAGACAGGGGCAATGAGCAGTTCTTC. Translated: CASSTDRGNEQFF.

The CDR3 loop is CSVDGRLQETQYF. The CDR3 DNA reads TGCAGCGTTGACGGGCGGCTCCAAGAGACCCAGTACTTC. The genes are TRBV29-1 and TRBJ2-5; unclear D gene. This CDR3 has 13 amino acids. V lost 3 bases, J lost 1 base, and 9 bases lay in between. In germline, CDR1 is SQVTM, CDR2 ANQGSEA.

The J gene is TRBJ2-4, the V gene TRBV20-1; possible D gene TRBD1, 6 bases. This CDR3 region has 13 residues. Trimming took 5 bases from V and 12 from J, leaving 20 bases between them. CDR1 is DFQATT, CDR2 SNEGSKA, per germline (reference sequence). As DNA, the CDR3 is TGCAGTGCTGGACGACAGGAGGTGAAAACTCAGTACTTC. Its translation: CSAGRQEVKTQYF.

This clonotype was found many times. The CDR3 is CSARDPSGYYNEQFF. The CDR3 nucleotides are TGCAGTGCTAGAGACCCTAGCGGGTACTACAATGAGCAGTTCTTC. The rearrangement joins TRBV20-1 to TRBJ2-1; 8 bases are a match to TRBD2. The CDR3 runs to 15 residues. CDR1 DFQATT and CDR2 SNEGSKA come from the germline V gene (reference sequence). The V and J ends lost 0 bases and 3 bases, in that order; junction bases with no gene match: 4.

The CDR3 protein is CASPSPGGPGYTF. CDR3 in DNA: TGTGCCAGCCCCAGTCCCGGCGGACCAGGCTACACCTTC. V gene TRBV6-1 combines with J gene TRBJ1-2; D uncertain. CDR3 size: 13 residues. V was pared by 8 bases and J by 8 bases, with 18 bases between. Germline V gene sequence: CDR1 MNHNS, CDR2 SASEGT.

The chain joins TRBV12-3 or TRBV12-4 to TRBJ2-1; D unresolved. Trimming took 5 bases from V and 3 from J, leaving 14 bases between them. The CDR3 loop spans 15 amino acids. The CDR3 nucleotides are TGTGCCAGCAGTGCCTGGCACCCGGACTACAATGAGCAGTTCTTC. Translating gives CASSAWHPDYNEQFF.

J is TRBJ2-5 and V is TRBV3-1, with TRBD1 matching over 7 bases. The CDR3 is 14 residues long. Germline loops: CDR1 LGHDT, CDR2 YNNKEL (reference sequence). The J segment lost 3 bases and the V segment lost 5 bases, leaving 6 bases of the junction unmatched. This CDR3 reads CASSAQGRKETQYF. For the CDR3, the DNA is TGTGCCAGCAGCGCACAGGGGCGTAAAGAGACCCAGTACTTC.

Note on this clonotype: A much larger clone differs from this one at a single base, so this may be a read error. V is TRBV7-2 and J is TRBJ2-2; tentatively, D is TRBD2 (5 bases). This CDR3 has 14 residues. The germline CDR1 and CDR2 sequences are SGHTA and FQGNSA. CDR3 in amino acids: CDSSIARDNGELFF. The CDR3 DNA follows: TGTGACAGCAGTATAGCGCGCGACAACGGGGAGCTGTTTTTT.

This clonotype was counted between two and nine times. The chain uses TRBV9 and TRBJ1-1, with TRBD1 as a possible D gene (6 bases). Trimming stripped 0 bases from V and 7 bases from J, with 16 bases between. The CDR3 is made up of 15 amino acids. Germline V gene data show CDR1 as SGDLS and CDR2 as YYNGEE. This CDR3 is CASSVAWWGANEAFF. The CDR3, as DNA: TGTGCCAGCAGCGTAGCGTGGTGGGGGGCGAATGAAGCTTTCTTT.

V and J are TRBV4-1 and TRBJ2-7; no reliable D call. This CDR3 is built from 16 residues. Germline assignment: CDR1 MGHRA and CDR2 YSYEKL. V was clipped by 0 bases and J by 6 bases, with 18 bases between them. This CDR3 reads CASSQDFPGGSREQYF. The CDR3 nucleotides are TGCGCCAGCAGCCAAGATTTTCCAGGCGGTTCGCGCGAGCAGTACTTC.

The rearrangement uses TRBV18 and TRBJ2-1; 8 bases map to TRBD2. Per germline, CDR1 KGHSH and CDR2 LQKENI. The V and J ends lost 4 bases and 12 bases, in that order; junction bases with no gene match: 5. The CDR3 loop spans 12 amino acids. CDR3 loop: CASSRERESQFF. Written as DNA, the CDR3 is TGTGCCAGCTCACGTGAGCGGGAGTCGCAGTTCTTC.

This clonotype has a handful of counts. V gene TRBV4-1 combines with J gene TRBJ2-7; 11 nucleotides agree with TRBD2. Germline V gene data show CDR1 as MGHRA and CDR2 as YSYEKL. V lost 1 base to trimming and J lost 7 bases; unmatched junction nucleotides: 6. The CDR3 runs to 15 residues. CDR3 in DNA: TGCGCCAGCAGCCAAGGACTAGCGGGGCCGCAGGAGCAGTACTTC. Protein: CASSQGLAGPQEQYF.

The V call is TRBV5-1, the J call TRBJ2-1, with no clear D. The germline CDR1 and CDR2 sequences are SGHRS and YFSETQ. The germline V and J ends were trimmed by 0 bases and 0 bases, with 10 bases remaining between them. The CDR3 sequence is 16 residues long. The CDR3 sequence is CASSLDGLSSYNEQFF. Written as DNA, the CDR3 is TGCGCCAGCAGCTTGGATGGTCTTAGCTCCTACAATGAGCAGTTCTTC.

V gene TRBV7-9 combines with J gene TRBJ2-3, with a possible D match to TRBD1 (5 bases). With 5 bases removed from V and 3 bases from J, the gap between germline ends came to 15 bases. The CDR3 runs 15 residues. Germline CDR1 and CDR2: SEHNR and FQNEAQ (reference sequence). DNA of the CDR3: TGTGCCAGCAGCCCACCCAGGGTAGGGACAGATACGCAGTATTTT. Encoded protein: CASSPPRVGTDTQYF. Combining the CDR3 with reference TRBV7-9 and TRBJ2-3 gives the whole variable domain DTGVSQNPRHKITKRGQNVTFRCDPISEHNRLYWYRQTLGQGPEFLTYFQNEAQLEKSRLLSDRFSAERPKGSFSTLEIQRTEQGDSAMYLCASSPPRVGTDTQYFGPGTRLTVL.

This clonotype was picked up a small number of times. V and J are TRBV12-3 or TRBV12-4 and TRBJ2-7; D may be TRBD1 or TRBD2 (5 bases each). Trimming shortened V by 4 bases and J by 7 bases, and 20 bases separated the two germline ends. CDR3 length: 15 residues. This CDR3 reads CASSSQGVGNTEQYF. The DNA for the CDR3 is TGTGCCAGCAGTTCCCAGGGAGTCGGTAATACAGAGCAGTACTTC.

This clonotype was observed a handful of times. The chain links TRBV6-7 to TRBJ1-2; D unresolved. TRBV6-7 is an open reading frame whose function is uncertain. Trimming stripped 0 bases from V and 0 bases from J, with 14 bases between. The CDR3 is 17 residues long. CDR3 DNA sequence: TGTGCCAGCAGTTACTCGAGATCGGGCAGTGCTAACTATGGCTACACCTTC. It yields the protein CASSYSRSGSANYGYTF.

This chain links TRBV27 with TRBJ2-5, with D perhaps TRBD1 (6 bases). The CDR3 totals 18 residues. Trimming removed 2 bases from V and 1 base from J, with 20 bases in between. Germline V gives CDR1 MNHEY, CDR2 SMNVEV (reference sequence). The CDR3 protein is CASSLLGDTVHLQETQYF. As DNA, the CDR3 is TGTGCCAGCAGTTTACTTGGGGACACAGTCCACCTCCAAGAGACCCAGTACTTC.